A single T cell receptor (beta chain) is shown here with its context. Trimming cost V 3 bases and J 0 bases; bases outside gene matches: 2. Germline CDR1 reads WNHNN; CDR2 reads SYGVQD (reference sequence). The CDR3 sequence is 15 residues long. The sample is drawn from a study of blood T cell repertoires in COVID-19. Across the whole study: Sources were T cells, B-cell-depleted T cells, or PBMCs; the material itself was cDNA or gDNA.

Seattle researchers signed up patients amid active infection and tracked them longitudinally. Clones were read by immunoSEQ multiplex PCR, and TCRdb kept only the in-frame ones, dropping some. The profile covers over 450,000 clones, with 89% appearing a single time and roughly 0.84% taken by the ten largest. This sequence was found in a man between 18 and 29 years old with COVID-19, enrolled during active disease. The V and J genes are TRBV10-1 and TRBJ2-3; 8 bases align to TRBD2. The sample taken for sequencing was peripheral blood. The CDR3 nucleotides read TGCGCCAGCAGTGATAGCGGGGCTAGCACAGATACGCAGTATTTT. Residues: CASSDSGASTDTQYF.